This is a list of T cell receptor beta chains from one sample in a study of blood T cell repertoires in COVID-19. Method: immunoSEQ multiplex PCR; TCRdb's copy keeps in-frame clones and lacks some. The sample consists of about 150,000 clones, approximately 90% of them appearing once. Sequencing was done on a sample of peripheral blood. All receptors derive from a man in his fifties who had recovered from COVID-19. CDR3s include the opening cysteine and the closing phenylalanine or tryptophan. The order of the fields is CDR3 protein, CDR3 DNA, D gene, V gene, J gene, clone size. The D gene is left open where the match is weak. Rows give clone size only sometimes, using once, few, many, or a class for an expanded clone.

CDR3aa: CASSDRGREKLFF
CDR3nt: TGTGCCAGCAGCGACAGGGGACGGGAAAAACTGTTTTTT
d_gene: TRBD1
v_gene: TRBV2
j_gene: TRBJ1-4
abundance: .

CDR3aa: CASSLSGLEGYTF
CDR3nt: TGTGCCAGCAGTCTATCGGGTCTGGAAGGCTACACCTTC
d_gene: .
v_gene: TRBV12-3/TRBV12-4
j_gene: TRBJ1-2
abundance: .

CDR3aa: CASSPPVVAYRANEQYF
CDR3nt: TGTGCCAGCTCACCACCGGTAGTTGCTTACAGGGCCAACGAGCAGTACTTC
d_gene: .
v_gene: TRBV18
j_gene: TRBJ2-7
abundance: .

CDR3aa: CASSLVRAYEQYF
CDR3nt: TGTGCCAGCAGCTTGGTCAGGGCTTACGAGCAGTACTTC
d_gene: .
v_gene: TRBV5-5
j_gene: TRBJ2-7
abundance: .

CDR3aa: CATSRDLQGNTGELFF
CDR3nt: TGTGCCACCAGCAGAGATCTCCAGGGGAACACCGGGGAGCTGTTTTTT
d_gene: .
v_gene: TRBV15
j_gene: TRBJ2-2
abundance: .

CDR3aa: CASSKGLLWTGGGEAFF
CDR3nt: TGTGCCAGCAGTAAGGGACTCCTATGGACGGGAGGAGGTGAAGCTTTCTTT
d_gene: .
v_gene: TRBV6-2/TRBV6-3
j_gene: TRBJ1-1
abundance: .

CDR3aa: CASSLSRGSTGNTIYF
CDR3nt: TGTGCCAGCAGCTTATCCAGGGGGTCCACCGGAAACACCATATATTTT
d_gene: TRBD1
v_gene: TRBV7-2
j_gene: TRBJ1-3
abundance: .

CDR3aa: CASSERTQQGGSWEQYF
CDR3nt: TGTGCCAGCAGTGAACGGACCCAACAGGGTGGTAGTTGGGAGCAGTACTTC
d_gene: .
v_gene: TRBV6-1
j_gene: TRBJ2-7
abundance: .

CDR3aa: CASSSRGLRGASPNTQYF
CDR3nt: TGTGCCAGTAGTTCCCGGGGGTTGCGGGGGGCCTCACCGAATACGCAGTATTTT
d_gene: TRBD2
v_gene: TRBV19
j_gene: TRBJ2-3
abundance: .

CDR3aa: CASNPDSSSYNEQFF
CDR3nt: TGTGCCAGCAACCCGGACAGTAGCTCCTACAATGAGCAGTTCTTC
d_gene: .
v_gene: TRBV27
j_gene: TRBJ2-1
abundance: .

CDR3aa: CASRFGQSLSSYNSPLHF
CDR3nt: TGTGCCAGCAGGTTCGGACAGAGCCTTAGCTCCTATAATTCACCCCTCCACTTT
d_gene: .
v_gene: TRBV6-4
j_gene: TRBJ1-6
abundance: .

CDR3aa: CASSLGQGGTNEKLFF
CDR3nt: TGTGCCAGCAGCTTGGGACAGGGGGGAACTAATGAAAAACTGTTTTTT
d_gene: TRBD1
v_gene: TRBV7-9
j_gene: TRBJ1-4
abundance: .

CDR3aa: CASSLWGQGNTGELFF
CDR3nt: TGTGCCAGCAGTTTATGGGGACAGGGGAACACCGGGGAGCTGTTTTTT
d_gene: TRBD1
v_gene: TRBV28
j_gene: TRBJ2-2
abundance: .

CDR3aa: CASSLVTRGGGAKTQYF
CDR3nt: TGTGCCAGCAGCTTAGTGACGAGGGGCGGGGGGGCGAAGACCCAGTACTTC
d_gene: TRBD2
v_gene: TRBV7-6
j_gene: TRBJ2-5
abundance: .

CDR3aa: CASSRQGDYGYTF
CDR3nt: TGTGCCAGCTCTAGACAGGGGGACTATGGCTACACCTTC
d_gene: TRBD1
v_gene: TRBV7-9
j_gene: TRBJ1-2
abundance: .

CDR3aa: CASSLAPGSGANEQFF
CDR3nt: TGTGCCAGCAGCTTAGCGCCCGGATCGGGTGCCAATGAGCAGTTCTTC
d_gene: .
v_gene: TRBV11-1
j_gene: TRBJ2-1
abundance: .

CDR3aa: CASSLAPAGVGETQYF
CDR3nt: TGCGCCAGCAGCTTGGCTCCAGCGGGAGTGGGGGAGACCCAGTACTTC
d_gene: TRBD2
v_gene: TRBV5-1
j_gene: TRBJ2-5
abundance: .

CDR3aa: CASSEAGAPTEAFF
CDR3nt: TGTGCCAGCAGTGAAGCAGGGGCTCCTACTGAAGCTTTCTTT
d_gene: .
v_gene: TRBV6-1
j_gene: TRBJ1-1
abundance: .

CDR3aa: CASSRQDRAGDIQYF
CDR3nt: TGTGCCAGCAGTCGCCAAGACAGGGCTGGGGACATTCAGTACTTC
d_gene: TRBD1
v_gene: TRBV6-5
j_gene: TRBJ2-4
abundance: once

CDR3aa: CASSFLAGGETQYF
CDR3nt: TGTGCCAGCAGCTTCCTCGCGGGGGGTGAGACCCAGTACTTC
d_gene: TRBD2
v_gene: TRBV5-8
j_gene: TRBJ2-5
abundance: .

CDR3aa: CASSLVRGTGYSGTEAFF
CDR3nt: TGTGCCAGCAGCCTGGTCCGTGGGACAGGGTATTCGGGCACTGAAGCTTTCTTT
d_gene: TRBD1
v_gene: TRBV5-6
j_gene: TRBJ1-1
abundance: .

CDR3aa: CASSQSGSPGDGYTF
CDR3nt: TGTGCCAGCAGCCAATCGGGGAGCCCTGGGGATGGCTACACCTTC
d_gene: .
v_gene: TRBV3-1/TRBV3-2
j_gene: TRBJ1-2
abundance: .

CDR3aa: CASSVDRVGVNEQFF
CDR3nt: TGTGCCAGTAGCGTCGACAGGGTCGGCGTCAATGAGCAGTTCTTC
d_gene: TRBD1
v_gene: TRBV19
j_gene: TRBJ2-1
abundance: .